This TCR beta chain was sequenced in a study of blood T cell repertoires in COVID-19. About the research overall: From the United States, Italy and Spain came samples of acute and convalescent COVID-19. T cells, B-cell-depleted T cells, or PBMCs supplied cDNA or gDNA.

Original methodology: The assay estimated nucleated cells by amplifying reference gene primers. Profiled with immunoSEQ multiplex PCR; TCRdb holds only in-frame clones, not every one. The DNA was the basis for D and trimming; V, J and clone size are from that table. The sample records some 110,000 clones, roughly 80% being singletons. This CDR3 has 13 residues. The ends were cut back, 3 bases at V and 4 bases at J, with 9 bases in the middle. In germline, CDR1 is SGHTA, CDR2 FQGNSA. The J gene is TRBJ1-2, the V gene TRBV7-2; no reliable D call. The clonotype originates from an older man with acute or convalescent COVID-19. Sequenced sample: peripheral blood. In DNA form, the CDR3 reads TGTGCCAGCAGCTTTGGGAGGTCCTATGGCTACACCTTC. Its translation: CASSFGRSYGYTF.